Shown below are 29 T cell receptor beta chains from a single sample sequenced in a study of immune heterogeneity within non-small cell lung tumors. For the TCR beta CDR3, multiplex PCR with 32 V and 13 J primers performed the amplification. Using its own MiXCR run on the multiplex PCR reads, TCRdb lists one record per CDR3 protein. The data hold about 15,000 distinct CDR3 sequences, with 25% to 35% observed a single time. The template consisted of bulk tumor genomic DNA, with 600 ng used per sample. During surgery, several far-apart biopsies were obtained from every primary tumor. The study enrolled patients with untreated, newly diagnosed non-small cell lung cancer who underwent curative surgery. Material: lung tumor tissue. The origin of the receptors is a man aged 35-49 years with non-small cell lung cancer.

In regard to this clonotype: This may be a read error, as it is one base from a much larger clone. The CDR3 loop reads CASSPGEPGVEQFF. DNA of the CDR3: TGTGCCAGCAGCCCGGGAGAACCGGGCGTAGAGCAGTTCTTC. The V call is TRBV11-3, the J call TRBJ2-1, with TRBD2 as a possible D gene (6 bases). V was trimmed by 5 bases and J by 10 bases, leaving 18 bases between them. Germline V gene data show CDR1 as SGHNT and CDR2 as YENEEA. This CDR3 is 14 amino acids long. The full variable domain, with the rest looked up from reference TRBV11-3 and TRBJ2-1, is EAGVVQSPRYKIIEKKQPVAFWCNPISGHNTLYWYLQNLGQGPELLIRYENEEAVDDSQLPKDRFSAERLKGVDSTLKIQPAELGDSAVYLCASSPGEPGVEQFFGPGTRLTVL.

This clonotype was counted ten times or more. The J gene is TRBJ2-7, the V gene TRBV5-6, with unresolved D. Germline loops: CDR1 SGHDT, CDR2 YYEEEE. This CDR3 contains 13 residues. V was shortened by 0 bases and J by 7 bases, with 11 bases between the two germline ends. CDR3 amino acids: CASSLVGLGEQYF. Here the CDR3 DNA reads TGTGCCAGCAGCTTGGTAGGGTTGGGAGAGCAGTACTTC.

This clonotype was picked up a small number of times. The J gene is TRBJ2-2, the V gene TRBV7-2; D is unresolved. This CDR3 comprises 16 residues. Looked up from germline, CDR1 is SGHTA and CDR2 is FQGNSA. Trimming pared 5 bases from V and 4 bases from J, leaving 17 bases between. In DNA form, the CDR3 reads TGTGCCAGCAGCGTGGCTTCGCGAGTGCGCACCGGGGAGCTGTTTTTT. Translating gives CASSVASRVRTGELFF.

Remarks on this clonotype: This could be a read error, since a much larger clone is one nucleotide away. The gene calls are TRBV11-3 and TRBJ1-2; 11 nucleotides line up with TRBD1. Trimming removed 5 bases from V and 2 bases from J; junction bases left unmatched: 7. The length of the CDR3 is 16 residues. CDR1 is SGHNT and CDR2 is YENEEA in the germline V gene. CDR3 sequence (DNA): TGTGCCAGCAGCCCGAGGGGGACAGGGGGGAACTATGGCTACACCTTC. Translation: CASSPRGTGGNYGYTF.

The sample holds a few counts of this clonotype. The V call is TRBV9, the J call TRBJ1-5, with a possible D match to TRBD1 (5 bases). CDR1 and CDR2 (germline): SGDLS, YYNGEE. This CDR3 region has 15 residues. The ends were cut back, 3 bases at V and 2 bases at J, with 12 bases in the middle. CDR3 nucleotide sequence: TGTGCCAGCAGCGCTTTCGGGGGGGGCAATCAGCCCCAGCATTTT. Translating gives CASSAFGGGNQPQHF.

At least ten counts were recorded for this clonotype. V gene TRBV7-3 combines with J gene TRBJ2-7; 7 positions match TRBD1. From germline, CDR1 is SGHTA and CDR2 FQGTGA. The CDR3 extends over 14 amino acids. V gave up 1 base and J gave up 2 bases; unmatched junction bases: 2. Written as DNA, the CDR3 is TGTGCCAGCAGCTTAAAGGACAGGACCTACGAGCAGTACTTC. As protein: CASSLKDRTYEQYF.

This chain links TRBV12-3 or TRBV12-4 with TRBJ2-2; TRBD2 agrees at 11 bases. The CDR3 spans 15 residues. The V and J ends lost 10 bases and 5 bases, in that order; junction bases with no gene match: 9. The chain's CDR3 is CANRLGLAETGELFF. CDR3 bases: TGTGCCAACAGACTGGGACTAGCGGAGACCGGGGAGCTGTTTTTT.

This CDR3 is CASRGGVQTDTGELFF. In DNA, the CDR3 is TGTGCCAGCAGGGGGGGGGTTCAAACGGACACCGGGGAGCTGTTTTTT. The chain combines TRBV28 with TRBJ2-2; 7 bases line up with TRBD2. CDR3 length: 16 residues. From germline, CDR1 is MDHEN and CDR2 SYDVKM. J was trimmed by 3 bases and V by 6 bases; bases with no gene match: 10.

This clonotype occurred a few times. The chain employs TRBV6-2 or TRBV6-3 and TRBJ1-2; 8 bases are shared with TRBD1. Germline CDR1 reads MNHEY; CDR2 reads SVGEGT. J lost 1 base, V lost 6 bases, and 4 bases had no gene match. This CDR3 is built from 14 residues. The CDR3 region is CASRYRGNNYGYTF. Written as DNA, the CDR3 is TGTGCCAGCAGATACAGGGGGAATAACTATGGCTACACCTTC.

Sample share makes this clonotype medium-sized. The chain uses TRBV27 and TRBJ1-1, with unresolved D. The CDR3 runs 14 residues. V was pared by 5 bases and J by 10 bases, with 20 bases between. Germline V gene data show CDR1 as MNHEY and CDR2 as SMNVEV (reference sequence). The CDR3 region is CASSLNVVGVRAFF. DNA for the CDR3: TGTGCCAGCAGTCTCAACGTGGTTGGGGTTAGAGCTTTCTTT.

This clonotype was seen ten or more times. This chain uses TRBV20-1 with TRBJ1-6; D may be TRBD1 (6 bases). Germline V CDR1 and CDR2: DFQATT, SNEGSKA (reference sequence). This CDR3 has 15 residues. The V end was cut by 1 base, the J end by 5 bases, with 12 bases between. This chain's CDR3 is CSARGSGQNNSPLHF. CDR3 DNA sequence: TGCAGTGCTAGAGGATCTGGACAGAATAATTCACCCCTCCACTTT.

Points on this clonotype: A much larger clone is a single base away; this may be a read error. Here the CDR3 omits its conserved ending phenylalanine or tryptophan, so a read error is the likely source. No DNA is shown, since the ends of the CDR3 on it are uncertain; the CDR3 is the one TCRdb lists. J is TRBJ2-7 and V is TRBV18. The germline gives CDR1 KGHSH, CDR2 LQKENI. Both ends counted, the CDR3 spans 12 residues. CDR3 amino acids: CASSPDNSRLYL.

This clonotype came up many times. J is TRBJ1-4 and V is TRBV2; D is unclear. Between the trimmed V and J ends, which lost 3 bases and 4 bases, there was a span of 9 bases. Germline V CDR1 and CDR2: SNHLY, FYNNEI. The CDR3 is 14 amino acids. This CDR3 is CASSDGGFNEKLFF. The CDR3 region has the DNA TGTGCCAGCAGTGACGGCGGTTTTAATGAAAAACTGTTTTTT.

Many counts were recorded for this clonotype. This chain uses TRBV20-1 with TRBJ1-4; D gene ambiguous. This CDR3 spans 14 amino acids. Germline values: CDR1 DFQATT, CDR2 SNEGSKA (reference sequence). Trimming took off 1 base at V and 1 base at J, with 7 bases between the two ends. The DNA of the CDR3 is TGCAGTGCTAGAGTTAAGGGAACTAATGAAAAACTGTTTTTT. Amino acid sequence: CSARVKGTNEKLFF.

V and J are TRBV4-2 and TRBJ1-2; no clear D gene. Looked up from germline, CDR1 is LGHNA and CDR2 is YNFKEQ. The CDR3 runs 14 residues. V was cut by 0 bases and J by 5 bases, with 10 bases left in between. CDR3 in DNA: TGTGCCAGCAGCCAAGACACCACGGGATATGGCTACACCTTC. This codes for CASSQDTTGYGYTF.

The table lists this clonotype with many counts. The V gene is TRBV7-9, the J gene TRBJ1-1; the D is unclear. CDR1 and CDR2 (germline): SEHNR, FQNEAQ (reference sequence). CDR3 length: 13 residues. Trimming removed 0 bases at V and 7 bases at J, with 9 bases between. CDR3 residues: CASSLAAWGEAFF. Written as DNA, the CDR3 is TGTGCCAGCAGCTTAGCCGCATGGGGTGAAGCTTTCTTT.

Of note for this clonotype: This may stem from a read error, because a much larger clone lies one nucleotide away. J is TRBJ1-2 and V is TRBV2; D may be TRBD1 (6 bases). Per germline, CDR1 SNHLY and CDR2 FYNNEI. There are 13 residues in the CDR3. DNA of the CDR3: TGTACCAGCATCACACAGGGTCGGGGAGGCTACACCTTC. Its translation: CTSITQGRGGYTF.

Details on this clonotype: Given a much more abundant clone one base away, this may be a read error. The J gene is TRBJ2-7, the V gene TRBV9; 7 bases are a match to TRBD2. V lost 3 bases, J lost 1 base, and 7 bases stayed unmatched. The germline CDR1 and CDR2 sequences are SGDLS and YYNGEE. The CDR3 contains 15 residues. CDR3 nucleotide sequence: TGTGCCAGCAGCGGTACTAGCGCACAATCCTACGAGCAGTACTTC. Translation: CASSGTSAQSYEQYF.

This clonotype is labeled medium-sized. The rearrangement uses TRBV24-1 and TRBJ2-7; 10 positions agree with TRBD2. The V segment lost 4 bases and the J segment 1 base; nucleotides outside the gene matches: 9. In germline, CDR1 is KGHDR, CDR2 SFDVKD. The CDR3 has 17 residues. The CDR3, as DNA: TGTGCCACCAGTGAGGGGCCTAGCGGGAGCGAGTCCTACGAGCAGTACTTC. The encoded protein is CATSEGPSGSESYEQYF.

By share, this clonotype counts as medium-sized. The chain employs TRBV15 and TRBJ2-7, with 12 nucleotides matching TRBD2. The J segment lost 3 bases and the V segment lost 3 bases, leaving 9 bases of the junction unmatched. CDR1 LNHNV and CDR2 YYDKDF come from the germline V gene (reference sequence). This CDR3 region has 17 residues. Here the CDR3 reads CATSSFGTSGSYYEQYF. CDR3 in DNA: TGTGCCACCAGCAGCTTCGGGACTAGCGGGTCCTACTACGAGCAGTACTTC.

This clonotype was seen more than once but under ten times. The CDR3, as DNA: TGTGCCAGCAGCCAAGCTGGGGACCAAGAGACCCAGTACTTC. It codes for CASSQAGDQETQYF. The chain is built from TRBV4-2 and TRBJ2-5; no reliable D call. The CDR3 covers 14 residues. Germline CDR1 LGHNA, CDR2 YNFKEQ. V was pared by 1 base and J by 0 bases, with 6 bases between.

This clonotype was recorded at least ten times. The chain joins TRBV20-1 to TRBJ2-7; D is unclear. V gave up 0 bases and J gave up 3 bases, with 3 bases separating them. This CDR3 comprises 11 residues. Looked up from germline, CDR1 is DFQATT and CDR2 is SNEGSKA (reference sequence). The DNA for the CDR3 is TGCAGTGCTAGAGAGAACTACGAGCAGTACTTC. Encoded protein: CSARENYEQYF.

The CDR3 sequence: CSATRSTGMITDTQYF. The CDR3 nucleotides read TGCAGTGCAACCAGGAGTACAGGGATGATCACAGATACGCAGTATTTT. This rearrangement joins TRBV20-1 to TRBJ2-3, with D possibly being TRBD1 (6 bases). Trimming cost V 6 bases and J 2 bases, with 21 bases left between them. Germline loops: CDR1 DFQATT, CDR2 SNEGSKA (reference sequence). This CDR3 contains 16 residues.

This clonotype counts as medium-sized. The chain combines TRBV20-1 with TRBJ1-4; D call uncertain. CDR3 length: 12 amino acids. CDR1 DFQATT and CDR2 SNEGSKA come from the germline V gene (reference sequence). The V end lost 3 bases, the J end lost 7 bases, and 9 bases lay between the germline ends. CDR3 DNA: TGCAGTGCTAGCAGGAGAGGTGAAAAACTGTTTTTT. This sequence encodes CSASRRGEKLFF.

Points on this clonotype: Being one base from a much bigger clone, this may be a read error. The V gene is TRBV30, the J gene TRBJ1-6; D is perhaps TRBD1 (5 bases). The CDR3 is 13 residues long. CDR1 is GTSNPN and CDR2 is SVGIG in the germline V gene (reference sequence). The V gene lost 0 bases and the J gene lost 9 bases, with 9 bases spanning the gap. The CDR3 loop is CAWSVGVCSPLHF. In DNA form, the CDR3 reads TGTGCCTGGAGTGTAGGGGTTTGTTCACCCCTCCACTTT.

With regard to this clonotype: It may be a read error: a sequence one base away is much more abundant. The rearrangement uses TRBV6-9 and TRBJ2-7, with D possibly matching TRBD1 (6 bases). The germline V gene has CDR1 MNHGY and CDR2 SVAAGI. V was cut by 7 bases and J by 5 bases, with 18 bases left in between. The CDR3 length is 14 residues. CDR3 DNA sequence: TGTGCCAGCATTTACCCGGAAGGGGGTAACGAGCAGTACTTC. Encoded protein: CASIYPEGGNEQYF.

In its sample, this clonotype is medium-sized (0.01 to 0.1%). This chain uses TRBV20-1 with TRBJ2-7; D is ambiguous. V gave up 3 bases and J gave up 0 bases, with 9 bases separating them. The CDR3 length is 13 residues. Germline assignment: CDR1 DFQATT and CDR2 SNEGSKA (reference sequence). The CDR3 DNA sequence: TGCAGTGCTAGTACGGCAGCCTCCTACGAGCAGTACTTC. Encoded protein: CSASTAASYEQYF.

Remarks on this clonotype: One junction end disagrees with the germline gene, perhaps due to a read error. The V call is TRBV6-5, the J call TRBJ2-3; D possibly corresponds to TRBD2 (5 bases). Germline-derived CDR1 and CDR2 are MNHEY and SVGAGI. The CDR3 covers 13 residues. The CDR3: CARSLGETDTQYF. CDR3 coding DNA: TGTGCCAGAAGTTTGGGAGAAACAGATACGCAGTATTTT.

With respect to this clonotype: Germline is not matched at one junction end, which may reflect a read error. The chain couples TRBV29-1 to TRBJ1-1, with D perhaps matching TRBD1 (6 bases). The CDR3 runs to 14 residues. Germline lookup yields CDR1 SQVTM and CDR2 ANQGSEA. In DNA form, the CDR3 reads TGCAGCGTTGATAGGGGCCAGGGGCTCACTGAATCTTTCTTT. This encodes CSVDRGQGLTESFF.